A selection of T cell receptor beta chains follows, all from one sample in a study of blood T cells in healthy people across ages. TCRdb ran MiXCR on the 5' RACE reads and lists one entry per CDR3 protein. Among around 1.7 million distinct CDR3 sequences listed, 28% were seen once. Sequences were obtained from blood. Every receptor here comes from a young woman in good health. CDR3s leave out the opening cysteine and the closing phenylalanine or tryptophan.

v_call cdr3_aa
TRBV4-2 ASSQEQREYEQY
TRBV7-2 ASSSSPGGGEQY
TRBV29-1 SATRQETYGYT
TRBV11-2 AGSLVGQGDEKLF
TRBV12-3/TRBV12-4 ASTPGITDTQY
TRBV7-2 ASSFSGAGDTEAF
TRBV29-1 SATGGVPEAF
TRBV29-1 GVEDWGTGSPKDIQY
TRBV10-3 AISGGGGRDTQY
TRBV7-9 ASSLVFQGAANEKLF
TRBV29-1 SVPGASGSGETQY
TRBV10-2 ASNRGALTDTQY
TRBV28 ASSLQEAGNTIY
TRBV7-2 ASSYIRGPYNEQF
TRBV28 ASSPQGTGKNIQY
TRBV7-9 ASSLAQGVGEQF
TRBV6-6 ASRMDSSYNSPLH
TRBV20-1 SASRREPTDTQY
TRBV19 ASSKVGYEQY
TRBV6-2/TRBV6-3 ASSQRLAGGGNEQF
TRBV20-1 SAQVPQQETQY
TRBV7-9 ASSFPGLENIQY
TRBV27 ASSLSVNQPQH
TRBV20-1 SARPGGNGAETQY
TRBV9 ASSGGLAGFTSTDTQY
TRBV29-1 SVEDPVGRETQY
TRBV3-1 ASSPPGKATQY
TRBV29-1 SATRDSSPTDTQY
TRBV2 ASRDPGQFNEKLF
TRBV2 ASNYRWDEQF
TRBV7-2 ASSLGQASQETQY
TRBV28 ATGASGGQETQY
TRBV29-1 SVEGDGLSYNEQF
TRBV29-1 SVFQPLNTEAF
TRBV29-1 SVAMTPGGTQY
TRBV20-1 SARDPLGRSPLH
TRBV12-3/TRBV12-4 ASSSPAGGPSPQH
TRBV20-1 SATLPGDRRETQY
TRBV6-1 ASIRSSGDTDTQY
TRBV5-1 ASSEGLSGTEAF